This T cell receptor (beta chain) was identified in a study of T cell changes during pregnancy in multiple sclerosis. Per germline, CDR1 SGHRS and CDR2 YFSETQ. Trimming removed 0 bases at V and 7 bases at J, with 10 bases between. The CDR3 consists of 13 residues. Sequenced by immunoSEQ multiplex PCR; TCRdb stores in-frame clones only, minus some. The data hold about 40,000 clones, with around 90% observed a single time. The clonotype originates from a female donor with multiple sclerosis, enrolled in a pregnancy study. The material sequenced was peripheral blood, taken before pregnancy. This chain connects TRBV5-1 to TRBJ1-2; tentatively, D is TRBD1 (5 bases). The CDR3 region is CASSLGQGSGYTF. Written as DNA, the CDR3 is TGCGCCAGCAGCTTGGGGCAGGGAAGTGGCTACACCTTC.